Sequencing of this TCR beta chain was carried out in a study of T-cell memory formation after mild COVID-19. Study context: The TCR clusters were mostly specific to one donor.

TCRdb recomputed calls from the 5' RACE reads with MiXCR, one row per CDR3 protein. The table has hundreds of thousands of distinct CDR3 sequences, roughly 15% seen once. V was pared by 3 bases and J by 7 bases, with 13 bases between. CDR3 size: 14 residues. Germline V gene sequence: CDR1 LNHDA, CDR2 SQIVND (reference sequence). As for this clonotype: Its antigen is not known.

Study-level results: Some SARS-CoV-2-responding clones were already detected in memory before infection. Day 15 to 85 contracting clones showed balanced CD4/CD8; later expanders leaned CD4+.

Sequencing was performed on PBMCs or a T cell subset sorted from them (not recorded which). The chain recombines TRBV19 with TRBJ1-5, with a tentative D call TRBD1 (5 bases). This receptor was obtained from a man between 18 and 35 years old who had mild COVID-19 (a few samples of this study predate the infection). Cell type and time point are not known. The CDR3 sequence is CASSIVQGGQPQHF. The DNA for the CDR3 is TGTGCCAGTAGTATTGTGCAGGGTGGACAGCCCCAGCATTTT.